A single sample gave rise to the 3 T cell receptor beta chains below, sequenced in a study of immune evolution from preneoplasia to lung adenocarcinoma. The table came from immunoSEQ multiplex PCR; TCRdb's copy has only in-frame clones and leaves some out. The repertoire holds some 37,000 clones, roughly 71% seen once, with 5.5% to 7.5% in the top ten. The sample was FFPE invasive lung adenocarcinoma tissue. These receptors came from a person between 55 and 69 years old with lung adenocarcinoma.

The CDR3 sequence: CASFGGRTASNTGELFF. DNA for the CDR3: TGTGCCAGCTTTGGGGGAAGGACAGCCTCGAACACCGGGGAGCTGTTTTTT. The chain recombines TRBV9 with TRBJ2-2, with D perhaps matching TRBD1 (6 bases). CDR3 length equals 17 residues. V lost 7 bases and J lost 0, with 19 bases in between. In germline, CDR1 is SGDLS, CDR2 YYNGEE.

The chain uses TRBV5-1 and TRBJ2-3, with TRBD2 matching 9 bases. The germline V gene encodes CDR1 SGHRS and CDR2 YFSETQ. The CDR3 length is 16 residues. With V trimmed by 0 bases and J by 5 bases, 7 bases remained unmatched. CDR3 in DNA: TGCGCCAGCAGCTTGGGGCTAGCGGGACGTGTAGATACGCAGTATTTT. Translation gives CASSLGLAGRVDTQYF.

V is TRBV5-1 and J is TRBJ1-2, with D maybe TRBD1 (6 bases). V gave up 4 bases and J gave up 4 bases, with 14 bases separating them. There are 14 residues in the CDR3. From germline, CDR1 is SGHRS and CDR2 YFSETQ. CDR3 loop: CASSPEGGAYGYTF. The CDR3 DNA follows: TGCGCCAGCAGCCCCGAGGGGGGGGCCTATGGCTACACCTTC.